What follows is one TCR beta chain and its context. Its specificity is not known. The data were taken from a study of cytomegalovirus exposure and HLA in healthy donors. General study results and limits: Because they were indistinguishable, some V segments, including TRBV6-2 and TRBV6-3, were excluded. Researchers reported from a later analysis that most CMV-associated TCR beta chains appeared HLA-restricted. A classifier reportedly called cytomegalovirus status with high sensitivity and specificity.

PCR employed 60 Vbeta and 13 Jbeta primers. In the source study's methods: Later analysis identified approximately 80 million unique TCR beta chains, roughly 11 million shared. TCRdb's copy holds only in-frame clones and misses some; the assay was immunoSEQ multiplex PCR. From that table come the V and J calls and clone size; the DNA was used to work out D and trimming. The profile shows around 200,000 clones, about three quarters of them singletons. Germline CDR1 and CDR2: ENHRY and SYGVKD. V shed 3 bases, J shed 1 base, and the junction held 8 bases outside the gene matches. The CDR3 contains 17 residues.

The TCR originated in a woman aged 55-70 years in good health and CMV-seropositive. The sample consisted of PBMCs. The chain couples TRBV10-3 to TRBJ2-7, with 11 nucleotides matching TRBD1. CDR3 nucleotide sequence: TGTGCCATCAGTGACCCTACCGGGACAGGGGGGTCCTACGAGCAGTACTTC. It specifies CAISDPTGTGGSYEQYF.